What follows are 30 T cell receptor beta chains derived from one specimen sequenced in a study of control samples from healthy donors and cancer patients. Using immunoSEQ multiplex PCR, the repertoire was profiled, and TCRdb retains in-frame clones only, with some absent. The repertoire consists of some 130,000 clones, with about nine tenths occurring once and the leading ten covering around 7.6%. The material sequenced was PBMCs. The receptors come from a man aged 45-60 years with head and neck cancer.

V usage is TRBV5-4 and J usage is TRBJ2-6; D not certain. The CDR3 sequence is 15 residues long. Germline CDR1 is SGHNT and CDR2 is YYREEE (reference sequence). V was trimmed by 0 bases and J by 2 bases, leaving 6 bases between them. As DNA, the CDR3 is TGTGCCAGCAGCTTGGGGGCGCCTGGGGCCAACGTCCTGACTTTC. It encodes CASSLGAPGANVLTF.

The chain combines TRBV4-2 with TRBJ1-2; 11 bases are shared with TRBD1. CDR1 LGHNA and CDR2 YNFKEQ come from the germline V gene. The J segment lost 8 bases and the V segment lost 2 bases, leaving 10 bases of the junction unmatched. The CDR3 totals 16 residues. CDR3 protein: CASSQPPGQGVIGYTF. CDR3 DNA sequence: TGTGCCAGCAGCCAACCACCGGGACAGGGGGTCATAGGCTACACCTTC.

This chain links TRBV6-5 with TRBJ2-4, with TRBD2 as a possible D gene (5 bases). The CDR3 has 14 amino acids. Germline V gene lookup returns CDR1 MNHEY and CDR2 SVGAGI. Trimming removed 0 bases from V and 4 bases from J, with 7 bases in between. The CDR3 bases are TGTGCCAGCAGTTACTCAGGCGGGAAAAACATTCAGTACTTC. It encodes CASSYSGGKNIQYF.

J is TRBJ1-2 and V is TRBV3-1 (or the pseudogene TRBV3-2), with a weak D call TRBD1 (5 bases). This CDR3 has 14 amino acids. CDR1 LGHDT and CDR2 YNNKEL come from the germline V gene (reference sequence). Trimming removed 1 base from V and 5 bases from J, with 11 bases in between. Here the CDR3 DNA reads TGTGCCAGCAGCCAAGGGGGACTCTCATATGGCTACACCTTC. Translation gives CASSQGGLSYGYTF.

The V and J genes are TRBV30 and TRBJ1-1, with 7 bases that match TRBD1. The CDR3 extends over 13 amino acids. Germline V CDR1 and CDR2: GTSNPN, SVGIG (reference sequence). Trimming took 2 bases from V and 4 from J; bases not matched to a gene: 4. The CDR3 DNA reads TGTGCCTGGAGTACAGGGGTTGGCACTGAAGCTTTCTTT. Protein product: CAWSTGVGTEAFF.

CDR3 nucleotides: TGTGCCAGCAGCCCCGGGTCCTACAATGAGCAGTTCTTC. Protein: CASSPGSYNEQFF. The chain recombines TRBV7-2 with TRBJ2-1; D not certain. V dropped 5 bases and J dropped 1 base, with 6 bases sitting between them. Germline V CDR1 and CDR2: SGHTA, FQGNSA. CDR3 length: 13 residues.

V and J are TRBV19 and TRBJ1-5; 8 bases align to TRBD1. Per the germline V gene, CDR1 is LNHDA and CDR2 is SQIVND (reference sequence). With V trimmed by 8 bases and J by 6 bases, 12 bases remained unmatched. The CDR3 covers 15 residues. The CDR3 nucleotides are TGTGCCAGTCACGCAGGACAGGGAAGGTTTCAGCCCCAGCATTTT. This sequence encodes CASHAGQGRFQPQHF.

The chain combines TRBV7-9 with TRBJ1-5; D possibly corresponds to TRBD1 (5 bases). The CDR3 covers 17 residues. V was cut by 2 bases and J by 7 bases, with 21 bases left in between. Germline V lookup: CDR1 SEHNR, CDR2 FQNEAQ (reference sequence). The CDR3: CASSLSRGGGKGQPQHF. The CDR3 nucleotides are TGTGCCAGCAGCTTATCCCGGGGTGGGGGAAAGGGCCAGCCCCAGCATTTT.

This chain links TRBV7-2 with TRBJ1-4; no clear D. The CDR3 has 15 amino acids. CDR1 SGHTA and CDR2 FQGNSA come from the germline V gene. Between the trimmed V and J ends, which lost 5 bases and 6 bases, there was a span of 16 bases. The CDR3 bases are TGTGCCAGCAGCCCCGTCGGACGCCGAGATGAAAAACTGTTTTTT. Its protein product is CASSPVGRRDEKLFF.

This clone was seen just once. The chain recombines TRBV18 with TRBJ1-5; D remains ambiguous. This CDR3 contains 13 residues. The germline CDR1 and CDR2 sequences are KGHSH and LQKENI. Trimming stripped 2 bases from V and 5 bases from J, with 7 bases between. This chain's CDR3 is CASSPGVDQPQHF. The DNA for the CDR3 is TGTGCCAGCTCACCAGGGGTAGATCAGCCCCAGCATTTT.

The gene calls are TRBV9 and TRBJ1-2; TRBD1 agrees at 8 bases. This CDR3 is 14 amino acids long. Germline V lookup: CDR1 SGDLS, CDR2 YYNGEE. V shed 4 bases, J shed 7 bases, and the junction held 9 bases outside the gene matches. The CDR3 sequence: CASSSGQGPGGYTF. Written as DNA, the CDR3 is TGTGCCAGCAGCAGCGGACAGGGTCCCGGTGGCTACACCTTC.

The rearrangement uses TRBV5-1 and TRBJ1-2, with D perhaps TRBD1 (6 bases). Trimming pared 0 bases from V and 3 bases from J, leaving 12 bases between. The CDR3 extends over 15 amino acids. The germline V gene encodes CDR1 SGHRS and CDR2 YFSETQ. CDR3 residues: CASSLEDRRYYGYTF. The CDR3 nucleotides are TGCGCCAGCAGCTTGGAAGACAGGAGATACTATGGCTACACCTTC.

The gene calls are TRBV14 and TRBJ2-1, with TRBD1 matching over 7 bases. V lost 2 bases, J lost 7 bases, and 2 bases stayed unmatched. Germline values: CDR1 SGHDN, CDR2 FVKESK. CDR3 length: 13 residues. CDR3: CASSQQQGNEQFF. The CDR3 DNA is TGTGCCAGCAGCCAACAACAGGGGAATGAGCAGTTCTTC. Drawing the rest from reference TRBV14 and TRBJ2-1, the complete variable domain is EAGVTQFPSHSVIEKGQTVTLRCDPISGHDNLYWYRRVMGKEIKFLLHFVKESKQDESGMPNNRFLAERTGGTYSTLKVQPAELEDSGVYFCASSQQQGNEQFFGPGTRLTVL.

The chain has TRBV5-1 and TRBJ1-1; TRBD1 matches 7 bases. The CDR3 runs to 13 residues. Germline V gene data show CDR1 as SGHRS and CDR2 as YFSETQ. The V segment lost 3 bases and the J segment 7 bases; nucleotides outside the gene matches: 6. DNA of the CDR3: TGCGCCAGCAGCTCACTACCAGGGGGTGAAGCTTTCTTT. Translating it yields CASSSLPGGEAFF.

The chain has TRBV5-4 and TRBJ2-7; no firm D call. The germline V and J ends were trimmed by 4 bases and 2 bases, with 10 bases remaining between them. Germline V gives CDR1 SGHNT, CDR2 YYREEE (reference sequence). The CDR3 consists of 13 residues. The CDR3 protein is CASSVGSPYEQYF. The CDR3 region has the DNA TGTGCCAGCAGCGTAGGGTCCCCCTACGAGCAGTACTTC.

V gene TRBV9 combines with J gene TRBJ2-1, with 7 bases aligning to TRBD1. In germline, CDR1 is SGDLS, CDR2 YYNGEE. This CDR3 is 14 amino acids long. Trimming cost V 3 bases and J 5 bases; bases outside gene matches: 5. The CDR3 DNA sequence: TGTGCCAGCAGCGCAGGACAGGCCAACAATGAGCAGTTCTTC. Translating gives CASSAGQANNEQFF.

The chain has TRBV29-1 and TRBJ1-1; D ambiguous. Trimming pared 6 bases from V and 3 bases from J, leaving 8 bases between. The germline V gene has CDR1 SQVTM and CDR2 ANQGSEA. The CDR3 extends over 11 amino acids. The CDR3, as DNA: TGCAGCGTCGGGTGGTACACTGAAGCTTTCTTT. Protein sequence: CSVGWYTEAFF.

This clone showed up just once. This chain uses TRBV9 with TRBJ2-7, with D perhaps matching TRBD2 (6 bases). The V end lost 0 bases, the J end lost 1 base, and 20 bases lay between the germline ends. Germline V gene lookup returns CDR1 SGDLS and CDR2 YYNGEE. The CDR3 loop spans 18 amino acids. CDR3 sequence (DNA): TGTGCCAGCAGCGTAGCCGGGGGTTCGGGGCCGCCTTCCTACGAGCAGTACTTC. Amino acid sequence: CASSVAGGSGPPSYEQYF.

Concerning this clone itself: One junction end disagrees with the germline gene, perhaps due to a read error. This CDR3 reads CTSSRRDRTEAFF. CDR3 DNA sequence: TGTACCAGCTCACGGAGGGACAGGACTGAAGCTTTCTTT. The chain links TRBV18 to TRBJ1-1; 8 nucleotides line up with TRBD1. The CDR3 runs to 13 residues. Germline V gene sequence: CDR1 KGHSH, CDR2 LQKENI.

CDR3 region: CAISATGGMGNQPQHF. Here the CDR3 DNA reads TGTGCCATCAGTGCTACCGGCGGCATGGGCAATCAGCCCCAGCATTTT. The rearrangement links TRBV10-3 to TRBJ1-5; D is ambiguous. The CDR3 contains 16 residues. The V end was cut by 4 bases, the J end by 2 bases, with 15 bases between. In germline, CDR1 is ENHRY, CDR2 SYGVKD.

The chain recombines TRBV7-9 with TRBJ1-5; possibly TRBD1 for D (5 bases). Trimming pared 1 base from V and 4 bases from J, leaving 8 bases between. Per the germline V gene, CDR1 is SEHNR and CDR2 is FQNEAQ (reference sequence). The CDR3 covers 14 residues. CDR3 sequence reads: CASSLGQPNQPQHF. CDR3 nucleotide sequence: TGTGCCAGCAGCTTAGGACAGCCAAATCAGCCCCAGCATTTT.

V gene TRBV6-5 combines with J gene TRBJ1-5; 9 bases are shared with TRBD1. V was clipped by 7 bases and J by 7 bases; unmatched bases: 8. CDR3 length: 14 residues. CDR1 and CDR2 (germline): MNHEY, SVGAGI. DNA of the CDR3: TGTGCCAGCAACGCGGGACAGGGTGAGCAGCCCCAGCATTTT. Translation gives CASNAGQGEQPQHF.

This clone was found a few times. The chain joins TRBV27 to TRBJ1-5; D perhaps matches TRBD1 (5 bases). The length of the CDR3 is 14 residues. The V gene lost 2 bases and the J gene lost 4 bases, with 9 bases spanning the gap. Germline-derived CDR1 and CDR2 are MNHEY and SMNVEV (reference sequence). The CDR3 DNA is TGTGCCAGCAGTTTAAAGGGGCGAAATCAGCCCCAGCATTTT. It codes for CASSLKGRNQPQHF.

This clone showed up just once. The V gene is TRBV11-2, the J gene TRBJ1-5; tentative D call: TRBD1 (5 bases). Trimming took 1 base from V and 7 from J, leaving 14 bases between them. CDR3 length: 15 residues. Germline CDR1 SGHAT, CDR2 FQNNGV. The chain's CDR3 is CASSLGSGPEQPQHF. The CDR3 nucleotides are TGTGCCAGCAGCTTAGGGTCGGGGCCCGAACAGCCCCAGCATTTT.

This chain joins TRBV7-9 and TRBJ1-5; maybe TRBD1 (5 bases). Trimming left V 1 base short and J 7 bases short, with 14 bases between. CDR3 length: 15 amino acids. The germline gives CDR1 SEHNR, CDR2 FQNEAQ (reference sequence). CDR3 coding DNA: TGTGCCAGCAGCTTAGGGGCAGGGAGGCTCCAGCCCCAGCATTTT. The encoded protein is CASSLGAGRLQPQHF.

V and J are TRBV18 and TRBJ1-2, with no clear D. The CDR3 length is 13 residues. Trimming took off 3 bases at V and 5 bases at J, with 10 bases between the two ends. Germline V gene data show CDR1 as KGHSH and CDR2 as LQKENI. CDR3 sequence: CASSPETEYGYTF. CDR3 coding DNA: TGTGCCAGCTCACCTGAGACGGAATATGGCTACACCTTC. Full variable domain (outside the CDR3, taken from reference TRBV18 and TRBJ1-2): NAGVMQNPRHLVRRRGQEARLRCSPMKGHSHVYWYRQLPEEGLKFMVYLQKENIIDESGMPKERFSAEFPKEGPSILRIQQVVRGDSAAYFCASSPETEYGYTFGSGTRLTVV.

The chain combines TRBV7-8 with TRBJ2-1, with 7 bases aligning to TRBD2. This CDR3 contains 16 residues. Germline V gene sequence: CDR1 SGHVS, CDR2 FQNEAQ. The trim removed 5 bases at V and 1 base at J, leaving 8 bases unmatched. The CDR3 region has the DNA TGTGCCAGCAGCCTTCAGCGGGGAGCGTCCTACAATGAGCAGTTCTTC. Translating it yields CASSLQRGASYNEQFF.

The chain combines TRBV28 with TRBJ2-1; D might be TRBD2 (6 bases). CDR3 length equals 13 residues. Trimming stripped 6 bases from V and 2 bases from J, with 8 bases between. CDR1 and CDR2 (germline): MDHEN, SYDVKM. This chain's CDR3 is CASRTGAYNEQFF. DNA of the CDR3: TGTGCCAGCAGAACGGGGGCCTACAATGAGCAGTTCTTC. Looking up the rest from reference TRBV28 and TRBJ2-1 gives the full variable domain: DVKVTQSSRYLVKRTGEKVFLECVQDMDHENMFWYRQDPGLGLRLIYFSYDVKMKEKGDIPEGYSVSREKKERFSLILESASTNQTSMYLCASRTGAYNEQFFGPGTRLTVL.

The genes are TRBV6-1 and TRBJ1-5, with D unresolved. Trimming shortened V by 2 bases and J by 2 bases, and 10 bases separated the two germline ends. Germline-derived CDR1 and CDR2 are MNHNS and SASEGT. CDR3 size: 15 residues. The CDR3 is CASSERGFGNQPQHF. The CDR3 DNA sequence: TGTGCCAGCAGTGAACGGGGTTTTGGCAATCAGCCCCAGCATTTT.

This clone was counted only a few times. V is TRBV2 and J is TRBJ1-3; D not certain. The V end lost 4 bases, the J end lost 7 bases, and 8 bases lay between the germline ends. This CDR3 contains 12 residues. The germline V gene has CDR1 SNHLY and CDR2 FYNNEI. The CDR3 DNA sequence: TGTGCCAGCAGTGGGCCCTGGAACACCATATATTTT. Its translation is CASSGPWNTIYF.